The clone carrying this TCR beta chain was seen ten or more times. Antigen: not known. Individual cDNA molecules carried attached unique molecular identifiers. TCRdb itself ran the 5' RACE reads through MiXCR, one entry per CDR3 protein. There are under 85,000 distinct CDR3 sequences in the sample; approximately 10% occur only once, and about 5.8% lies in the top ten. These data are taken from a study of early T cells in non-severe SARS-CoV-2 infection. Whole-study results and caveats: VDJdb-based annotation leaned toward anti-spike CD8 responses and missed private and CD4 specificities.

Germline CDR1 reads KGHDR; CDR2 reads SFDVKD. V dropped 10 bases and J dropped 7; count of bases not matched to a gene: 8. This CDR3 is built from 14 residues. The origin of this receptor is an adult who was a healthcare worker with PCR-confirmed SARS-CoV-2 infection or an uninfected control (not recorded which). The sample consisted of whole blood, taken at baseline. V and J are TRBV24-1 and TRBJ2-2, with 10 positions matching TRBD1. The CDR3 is CATRGTGDGGELFF. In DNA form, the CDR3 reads TGTGCCACGCGGGGGACAGGGGATGGCGGGGAGCTGTTTTTT.